This TCR beta chain was identified in a study of T cells in localized non-small cell lung cancer (dated by TCRdb to 2018 to 2020). As for the study more broadly: T cell repertoires of more than 200 early-stage NSCLC patients were analyzed, with tumors being compared against uninvolved tumor-adjacent lungs. The cohort was made up of under 250 treatment-naive NSCLC patients whose localized lung tumors had been resected. NSCLC patients had a mean age of roughly 66 years, and 129 were male and about a hundred female.

The immunoSEQ Assay was used to sequence TCR beta CDR3 regions from DNA. Turning to the authors' computational methods: T cell density was computed as TCR beta template counts normalized to usable DNA estimated by amplifying housekeeping genes. The preseqR package was used to estimate richness by extrapolating to 400,000 templates for PBMC samples and to 120,000 templates for tissue samples. Clonality was taken to be one minus Pielou's evenness. Differential abundance testing on productive amino-acid clonotypes, with a minimum total count of 5 and an alpha of 0.1, was used to identify tissue-enriched TCRs. The Jaccard Index and the Morisita Overlap Index were used to quantify repertoire overlap between compartments. GLIPH grouped TCR beta CDR3s together with public tetramer-defined viral CDR3s, and a viral motif had to include at least three viral sequences and show V-gene enrichment. This is the immuneACCESS table as TCRdb keeps it, with only in-frame sequences that have V and J called. A part of the clones is gone; compared with another copy, unresolved V genes explain less than half, and the rest is unexplained. V and J calls plus clone size are reproduced from that table; the DNA served to infer D and trimming. The sample table records approximately 21,000 clones; over 75% of these occur just once. In total, the top ten clones hold under 30% of the sample.

A word on this clone: This clone's antigen is unknown. No quality values exist for individual bases; no much larger clone is one base distant.

Broader findings and caveats from the paper: Because multi-region tumor sequencing was not performed, intratumor heterogeneity could not be ruled out. The highest T cell clonality was observed in uninvolved tumor-adjacent lung, where clonality exceeded that of tumor, suggesting that antigenic responses were more focused in uninvolved tumor-adjacent lung. Longer overall survival was associated with higher T cell density in blood, whereas shorter survival was associated with higher clonality in adjacent lung. A median of approximately 50 of the top 100 tumor clones turned up in the paired uninvolved adjacent lung, and roughly 28 of those clones also ranked among the top 100 of that same adjacent lung. Because the study design was exploratory, TCR variables were selected using unadjusted p-values without false-discovery rate correction.

Spanning cysteine to phenylalanine, the CDR3 consists of 15 amino acids. Of the read, only the CDR3 DNA is kept; its 45 bases are in frame from base 1. Trimming takes 1 base from V and 6 bases from J, and the germline ends sit 12 bases apart. Based on the germline V gene, the CDR1 and CDR2 sequences are KGHSH and LQKENI. At diagnosis, tumor, uninvolved tumor-adjacent lung and peripheral blood were collected and then preserved as a mix of FFPE and fresh-frozen material. For TCR repertoire profiling, blood samples were analyzed as peripheral blood mononuclear cells. Recombination linked TRBV18 to TRBJ2-2, with no reliable assignment of the D segment. The source material was peripheral blood mononuclear cells, sampled before any cancer treatment. The TCR sequence derives from a male donor at least 60 years old with stage II lung adenocarcinoma. The bases read TGTGCCAGCTCACCACAGGGAAGATCCCCCGGGGAGCTGTTTTTT. Its product reads: CASSPQGRSPGELFF.